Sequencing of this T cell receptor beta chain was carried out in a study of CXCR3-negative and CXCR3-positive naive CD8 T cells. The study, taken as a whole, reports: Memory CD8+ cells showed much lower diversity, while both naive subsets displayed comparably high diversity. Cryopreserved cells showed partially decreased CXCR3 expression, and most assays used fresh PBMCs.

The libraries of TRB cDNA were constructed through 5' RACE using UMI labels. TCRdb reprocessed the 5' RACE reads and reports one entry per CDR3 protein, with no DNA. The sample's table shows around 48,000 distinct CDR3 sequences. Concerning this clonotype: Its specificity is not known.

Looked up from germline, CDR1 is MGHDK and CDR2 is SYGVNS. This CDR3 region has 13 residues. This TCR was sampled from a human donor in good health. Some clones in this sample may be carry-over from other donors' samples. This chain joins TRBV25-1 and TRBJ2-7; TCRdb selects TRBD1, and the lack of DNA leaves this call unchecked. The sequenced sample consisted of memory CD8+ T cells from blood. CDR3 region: CASSGQGSYEQYF.